This T cell receptor beta chain stems from a study of tissue T cells after allogeneic stem cell transplantation (dated by TCRdb to between 2020 and 2023). Broadly, across the study: All GVHD patients received grafts from donors, several unmodified and three CD34-selected to deplete T cells. When multiple samples of a tissue existed, pathologist review of H&E sections prioritized samples with histologically apparent lymphocytes for sequencing. Using research autopsies of patients with and without GVHD, plus mouse models of GVHD, the study profiled TCR beta repertoires across many tissues. The human arm was conducted as a prospective observational study, and neither blinding nor randomization was performed.

This specimen's time point label, per the study, means: human tissue collected at research (rapid) autopsy. Over an approximately three-year period, several adult allo-HCT recipients who had steroid-refractory GVHD were prospectively enrolled in a research-autopsy study. Gastrointestinal GVHD was present in all GVHD patients, each of whom received several lines of GVHD-directed therapy, and roughly 5 of these patients also had skin involvement. Autopsy tissues included GI sites from esophagus to rectum, liver, skin and lymphoid organs including spleen, after a median post-mortem interval of around 9.8 hours. Each autopsy specimen was cut in two, with one portion flash-frozen in liquid nitrogen and the remainder formalin-fixed, and the outer muscle layers of GI specimens were removed. Genomic DNA was extracted from frozen tissues using the Mag-Bind Blood & Tissue DNA HDQ 96 Kit on a Chemagic 360 or the DNeasy Blood & Tissue Kit. Because of concern about red blood cell contamination, the extracted DNA went through further purification with the Genomic DNA Clean & Concentrator-25 kit.

Library preparation used the immunoSEQ multiplex PCR assay. TCRbeta CDR3 sequencing was performed at survey depth by Adaptive Biotechnologies, and CDR3 sequences, V/J genes, productive frequency and template counts were reported. Amplification of TCR beta CDR3 regions was performed from genomic DNA rather than from RNA. For the original study's pipeline: Jensen-Shannon divergence was used to quantify pairwise repertoire overlap between tissues, with a value of 1 indicating complete divergence and a value of 0 indicating identical repertoires. Based on pairwise JSD values, tissues were grouped by single-linkage agglomerative hierarchical clustering, and the results were shown as dendrograms. All patient samples were analyzed with GLIPH2 using simulation_depth 1000, kmer_min_depth 3 and cdr3_length_cutoff 8, and only groups containing more than two unique CDR3s were kept. A standardized tissue-overlap score was generated by extrapolating Jaccard GLIPH-group overlap across patients to a standard repertoire size of 1000 clones. Associations of diversity with clinical or experimental variables used linear mixed-effect models with tissue fixed effects and individual random effects. TCRdb carries this immuneACCESS record with in-frame sequences only. Its versions omit some clonotypes, under half of them owing to an unresolved V gene in the studies checked, with the rest unexplained. That table gives V, J and clone size, and the DNA gave D and trimming. This sample gives several hundred clones in total; nearly 60% of them show up just once. Clones ranked in the top ten supply approximately 70% of the sample.

General study outcomes and caveats: The patient cohort was small and clinically heterogeneous, and sampling depth was acknowledged as a limitation. Which tissue TCRs were alloreactive or antigen-specific was not determined in the study, and some of the clones might have been host cells that persisted. Not many T cell clones showed up in more than one patient, yet clustering based on motifs uncovered repertoire signatures that were shared across patients in a tissue-specific way. Within patients, how anatomically similar tissues were was a major factor shaping TCR repertoire composition, regardless of disease or transplant status. Blood and spleen T cells captured only a limited portion of the TCR repertoire detected in tissues, in both patients and mice.

The table lists this clone with a few counts. Its binding antigen is unknown. Per-base quality was not reported, and no clone a single base away is much larger than it. Taken from cysteine to phenylalanine, the CDR3 has 14 residues. The kept DNA is CDR3 alone, 42 bases in frame from the first base. For CDR1 and CDR2, the germline V gene (reference sequence) lists LNHDA and SQIVND. Here V drops 6 bases and J drops 5 bases, and the junction holds 7 bases not matched to any gene. The chain joins TRBV19 to TRBJ2-4; a stretch of 7 junction bases matches TRBD1. This receptor was obtained from a female patient aged 40-69 years with steroid-refractory graft-versus-host disease after an allogeneic stem cell transplant. A transplant means some T cells may be of graft donor rather than patient origin. The sequencing used lymph node tissue, collected at autopsy. The nucleotides are TGTGCCAGTAGCTGGGACAGTAGGGAAAACATTCAGTACTTC. Translated, this gives CASSWDSRENIQYF. Beyond the CDR3, the reference TRBV19 and TRBJ2-4 genes provide the residues; the full variable domain reads: DGGITQSPKYLFRKEGQNVTLSCEQNLNHDAMYWYRQDPGQGLRLIYYSQIVNDFQKGDIAEGYSVSREKKESFPLTVTSAQKNPTAFYLCASSWDSRENIQYFGAGTRLSVL.